The 2 T cell receptor beta chains listed next were all sequenced from one sample in a study of blood T cell repertoires in COVID-19. Sequenced by immunoSEQ multiplex PCR; TCRdb stores in-frame clones only, minus some. Of 180,000 or so clones listed, over 75% are singletons. Sequenced sample: peripheral blood. The receptors were sampled from a man between 45 and 60 years old who had recovered from COVID-19.

This clone was counted at least ten times. The chain is built from TRBV4-2 and TRBJ2-7, with 9 bases matching TRBD2. V was pared by 3 bases and J by 2 bases, with 5 bases of the junction left unmatched. The germline V gene has CDR1 LGHNA and CDR2 YNFKEQ. The CDR3 runs to 15 residues. CDR3 in DNA: TGTGCCAGCAGCCAGCGACTAGCGGAGGCCTACGAGCAGTACTTC. It translates to CASSQRLAEAYEQYF.

CDR3 DNA sequence: TGTGCCAGCAGTCTTGGATGGACAGGGGGCAATCAGCCCCAGCATTTT. Protein sequence: CASSLGWTGGNQPQHF. V usage is TRBV27 and J usage is TRBJ1-5, with TRBD1 matching 9 bases. The length of the CDR3 is 16 residues. CDR1 and CDR2 (germline): MNHEY, SMNVEV (reference sequence). The junction had 7 bases not matched to a gene; V was cut back by 5 bases and J by 2 bases.